Listed below are T cell receptor beta chains from one sample, sequenced in a study of shared clonotypes between healthy human individuals. Measured with immunoSEQ multiplex PCR; TCRdb has only the in-frame clones, and not every one. In the table there are about 750,000 clones, 85% to 95% of which are singletons. Sequencing was carried out using naive CD8+ T cells sorted from blood. The receptors here all came from a man aged 30 to 39 in good health. CDR3s include the opening cysteine and the closing phenylalanine or tryptophan. The D gene is left open where the match is weak. Size is stated for part of the rows, as once, few or many counts, or as a class when the clone is expanded.

len: 14; abundance: .; d_gene: .; j_gene: TRBJ1-4; v_gene: TRBV6-1; CDR3aa: CASSVRGLEEKLFF; CDR3nt: TGTGCCAGCAGTGTCCGGGGGCTGGAGGAAAAACTGTTTTTT
len: 12; abundance: .; d_gene: .; j_gene: TRBJ2-3; v_gene: TRBV4-1; CDR3aa: CASSHITDTQYF; CDR3nt: TGCGCCAGCAGCCATATCACAGATACGCAGTATTTT
len: 18; abundance: .; d_gene: TRBD1; j_gene: TRBJ2-7; v_gene: TRBV7-9; CDR3aa: CASSPAGTGGLKAYEQYF; CDR3nt: TGTGCCAGCAGCCCAGCGGGGACAGGGGGCCTAAAAGCCTACGAGCAGTACTTC
len: 17; abundance: .; d_gene: .; j_gene: TRBJ1-2; v_gene: TRBV7-9; CDR3aa: CASSLGTLGGAADGYTF; CDR3nt: TGTGCCAGCAGCTTAGGCACCCTTGGGGGGGCGGCGGATGGCTACACCTTC
len: 16; abundance: .; d_gene: .; j_gene: TRBJ2-1; v_gene: TRBV7-6; CDR3aa: CASSLLAGERGNEQFF; CDR3nt: TGTGCCAGCAGCTTATTAGCAGGGGAGAGGGGCAATGAGCAGTTCTTC
len: 17; abundance: .; d_gene: .; j_gene: TRBJ2-3; v_gene: TRBV7-8; CDR3aa: CASSSAWASSSTDTQYF; CDR3nt: TGTGCCAGCAGCTCAGCCTGGGCCAGTTCTAGCACAGATACGCAGTATTTT
len: 14; abundance: .; d_gene: .; j_gene: TRBJ2-7; v_gene: TRBV6-1; CDR3aa: CASRDMPADYEQYF; CDR3nt: TGTGCCAGCAGAGACATGCCCGCCGACTACGAGCAGTACTTC
len: 16; abundance: .; d_gene: .; j_gene: TRBJ1-2; v_gene: TRBV28; CDR3aa: CASSLSGPKADYGYTF; CDR3nt: TGTGCCAGCAGTTTATCGGGCCCCAAGGCAGACTATGGCTACACCTTC
len: 14; abundance: once; d_gene: .; j_gene: TRBJ1-4; v_gene: TRBV5-1; CDR3aa: CASSLMGSGEKLFF; CDR3nt: TGCGCCAGCAGCTTGATGGGGTCAGGGGAAAAACTGTTTTTT
len: 16; abundance: .; d_gene: TRBD1; j_gene: TRBJ2-5; v_gene: TRBV28; CDR3aa: CASRGLDRGRLETQYF; CDR3nt: TGTGCCAGCAGGGGACTAGACAGGGGGCGCTTAGAGACCCAGTACTTC
len: 21; abundance: .; d_gene: .; j_gene: TRBJ2-1; v_gene: TRBV28; CDR3aa: CASRPGGIIGEDSSSYNEQFF; CDR3nt: TGTGCCAGCAGACCAGGGGGGATAATCGGGGAGGATTCTAGCTCCTACAATGAGCAGTTCTTC
len: 16; abundance: .; d_gene: TRBD1; j_gene: TRBJ2-7; v_gene: TRBV9; CDR3aa: CASSVAPTGVRYEQYF; CDR3nt: TGTGCCAGCAGCGTAGCCCCTACAGGGGTACGCTACGAGCAGTACTTC
len: 15; abundance: .; d_gene: .; j_gene: TRBJ1-1; v_gene: TRBV5-6; CDR3aa: CASSLAASSNTEAFF; CDR3nt: TGTGCCAGCAGCTTGGCTGCCAGCTCAAACACTGAAGCTTTCTTT
len: 16; abundance: .; d_gene: TRBD1; j_gene: TRBJ2-7; v_gene: TRBV10-3; CDR3aa: CAISGVLDRDSYEQYF; CDR3nt: TGTGCCATCAGTGGGGTTTTGGACAGGGACTCCTACGAGCAGTACTTC
len: 18; abundance: .; d_gene: TRBD1; j_gene: TRBJ2-5; v_gene: TRBV7-9; CDR3aa: CASSPDRRRQGRSETQYF; CDR3nt: TGTGCCAGCAGCCCGGATCGACGCAGACAGGGGCGGTCAGAGACCCAGTACTTC
len: 15; abundance: .; d_gene: .; j_gene: TRBJ2-1; v_gene: TRBV9; CDR3aa: CASSVDRPAYNEQFF; CDR3nt: TGTGCCAGCAGCGTCGACCGTCCAGCATACAATGAGCAGTTCTTC
len: 14; abundance: .; d_gene: .; j_gene: TRBJ2-2; v_gene: TRBV27; CDR3aa: CASSLSQNTGELFF; CDR3nt: TGTGCCAGCAGTTTATCACAAAACACCGGGGAGCTGTTTTTT
len: 14; abundance: .; d_gene: .; j_gene: TRBJ2-7; v_gene: TRBV11-2; CDR3aa: CASSLVLIPYEQYF; CDR3nt: TGTGCCAGCAGCTTAGTGCTCATCCCCTACGAGCAGTACTTC
len: 15; abundance: .; d_gene: TRBD2; j_gene: TRBJ2-1; v_gene: TRBV7-9; CDR3aa: CASSLGLGRYNEQFF; CDR3nt: TGTGCCAGCAGCTTGGGACTAGGGAGGTACAATGAGCAGTTCTTC
len: 17; abundance: .; d_gene: TRBD1; j_gene: TRBJ1-2; v_gene: TRBV27; CDR3aa: CASTPGQGPSRGYGYTF; CDR3nt: TGTGCCAGCACCCCGGGACAGGGGCCATCAAGGGGGTATGGCTACACCTTC